This T cell receptor beta chain was sequenced in a study of glioma-infiltrating T cells. Amplification of TCR alpha and beta CDR3 regions from RNA used iRepertoire nested multiplex PCR. One entry per CDR3 protein results from TCRdb running MiXCR on the multiplex PCR reads. The sample has about 140,000 distinct CDR3 sequences; about two fifths are singletons. CDR3 length equals 16 residues. The germline V and J ends were trimmed by 1 base and 0 bases, with 7 bases remaining between them. The germline CDR1 and CDR2 sequences are MDHEN and SYDVKM. This clonotype was picked up a small number of times. The sequenced sample was glioma tissue, nonneoplastic brain tissue, or PBMCs (not recorded which). The receptor's source is a human donor with low-grade glioma or glioblastoma, undergoing nonglioma brain surgery, or in good health (not recorded which). The chain couples TRBV28 to TRBJ2-6; D unresolved. The CDR3 DNA is TGTGCCAGCAGTTTATCGCGGTCCTCTGGGGCCAACGTCCTGACTTTC. Its translation is CASSLSRSSGANVLTF.